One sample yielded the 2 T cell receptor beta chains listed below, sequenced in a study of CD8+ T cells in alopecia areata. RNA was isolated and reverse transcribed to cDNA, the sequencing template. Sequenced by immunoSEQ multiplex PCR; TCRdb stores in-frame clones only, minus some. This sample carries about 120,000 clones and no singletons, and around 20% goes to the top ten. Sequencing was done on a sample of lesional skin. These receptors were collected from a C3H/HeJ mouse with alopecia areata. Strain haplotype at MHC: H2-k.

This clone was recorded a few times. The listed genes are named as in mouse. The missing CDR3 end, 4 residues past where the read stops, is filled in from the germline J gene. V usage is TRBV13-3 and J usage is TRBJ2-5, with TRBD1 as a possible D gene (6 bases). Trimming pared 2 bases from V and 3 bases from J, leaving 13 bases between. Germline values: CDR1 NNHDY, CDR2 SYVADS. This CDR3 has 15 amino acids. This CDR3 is CASSEGRGEQDTQYF. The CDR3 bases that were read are TGTGCCAGCAGTGAGGGCAGGGGAGAACAAGAC.

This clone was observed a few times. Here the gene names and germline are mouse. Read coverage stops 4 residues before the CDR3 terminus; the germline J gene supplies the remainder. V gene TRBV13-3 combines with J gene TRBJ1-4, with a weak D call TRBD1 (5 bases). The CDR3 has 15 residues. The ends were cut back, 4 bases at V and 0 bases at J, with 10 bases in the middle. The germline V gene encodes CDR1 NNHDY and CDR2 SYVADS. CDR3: CASSSGLLSNERLFF. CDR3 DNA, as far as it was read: TGTGCCAGCAGTTCGGGACTCCTTTCCAACGAA.